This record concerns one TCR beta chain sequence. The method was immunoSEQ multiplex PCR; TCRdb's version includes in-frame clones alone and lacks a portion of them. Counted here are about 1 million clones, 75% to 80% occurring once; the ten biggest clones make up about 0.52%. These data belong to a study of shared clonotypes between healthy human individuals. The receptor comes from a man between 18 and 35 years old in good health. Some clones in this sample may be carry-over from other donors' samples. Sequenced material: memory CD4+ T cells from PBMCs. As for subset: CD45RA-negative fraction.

The CDR3: CASSVGLRTDTQYF. CDR3 coding DNA: TGTGCCAGCAGCGTAGGTCTTCGCACAGATACGCAGTATTTT. The gene calls are TRBV9 and TRBJ2-3, with unresolved D. The V end lost 0 bases, the J end lost 1 base, and 6 bases lay between the germline ends. From germline, CDR1 is SGDLS and CDR2 YYNGEE. The CDR3 has 14 amino acids. The whole variable domain, filled in from reference TRBV9 and TRBJ2-3, reads DSGVTQTPKHLITATGQRVTLRCSPRSGDLSVYWYQQSLDQGLQFLIQYYNGEERAKGNILERFSAQQFPDLHSELNLSSLELGDSALYFCASSVGLRTDTQYFGPGTRLTVL.